The 4 T cell receptor beta chains reported below all come from one sample, sequenced in a study of CD8+ T cells in alopecia areata. RNA, once extracted, was reverse transcribed into cDNA for use as the sequencing template. Clones were read by immunoSEQ multiplex PCR, and TCRdb kept only the in-frame ones, dropping some. Among about 140,000 clones listed, 85% to 90% were seen once. Noted treatment: oral pan-JAK inhibitor, 5-10 mg twice daily. This specimen was CD8+ T cells sorted from blood, taken at week 4, from a patient treated with tofacitinib. These TCRs come from a human donor with alopecia areata.

The rearrangement uses TRBV15 and TRBJ2-5, with D unclear. Trimming stripped 5 bases from V and 5 bases from J, with 12 bases between. CDR3 length: 13 amino acids. Germline lookup yields CDR1 LNHNV and CDR2 YYDKDF (reference sequence). The CDR3 region has the DNA TGTGCCACCAGCTCGCGCGTAGAGGAGACCCAGTACTTC. The encoded protein is CATSSRVEETQYF.

This chain connects TRBV6-1 to TRBJ2-3; TRBD2 aligns across 9 bases. Germline V CDR1 and CDR2: MNHNS, SASEGT. V shed 5 bases and J 1 base; nucleotides not matched to a gene: 7. The CDR3 sequence is 16 residues long. The CDR3 loop is CASSKVTSGGTDTQYF. DNA of the CDR3: TGTGCCAGCAGTAAAGTGACTAGCGGTGGCACAGATACGCAGTATTTT.

The V gene is TRBV4-1, the J gene TRBJ2-5; the D is unclear. Trimming took off 3 bases at V and 6 bases at J, with 17 bases between the two ends. This CDR3 comprises 15 residues. Germline V gives CDR1 MGHRA, CDR2 YSYEKL. As DNA, the CDR3 is TGCGCCAGCAGCCACGAAGCGCCTCAGTTCAAGACCCAGTACTTC. Its translation is CASSHEAPQFKTQYF.

The chain combines TRBV5-4 with TRBJ1-1, with D possibly being TRBD1 (6 bases). The V gene's germline CDR1 is SGHNT and CDR2 YYREEE (reference sequence). V was cut by 7 bases and J by 1 base, with 14 bases left in between. This CDR3 is 14 amino acids long. DNA of the CDR3: TGTGCCAGCTCCATTGGGGGCCCGAACACTGAAGCTTTCTTT. The encoded protein is CASSIGGPNTEAFF.